The 30 T cell receptor beta chains listed next were all sequenced from one sample in a study of blood T cell repertoires in COVID-19. Profiling relied on immunoSEQ multiplex PCR, and the TCRdb table lists in-frame clones only, not all of them. The profile shows around 180,000 clones, over 75% of them singletons. Source material: peripheral blood. All receptors derive from a man in his 60s with acute or convalescent COVID-19.

This clone was counted between two and nine times. V gene TRBV28 combines with J gene TRBJ1-2; D unresolved. Trimming took off 2 bases at V and 2 bases at J, with 9 bases between the two ends. Germline CDR1 MDHEN, CDR2 SYDVKM. This CDR3 has 14 residues. The CDR3 reads CASSLDSRNYGYTF. DNA for the CDR3: TGTGCCAGCAGTTTAGACTCACGAAACTATGGCTACACCTTC.

V usage is TRBV9 and J usage is TRBJ2-2; 8 bases agree with TRBD2. The CDR3 has 16 amino acids. Germline CDR1 SGDLS, CDR2 YYNGEE. The V gene end was trimmed by 4 bases and the J gene end by 6 bases; junction bases not matched to a gene: 11. The DNA of the CDR3 is TGTGCCAGCAGCTCCAGGACTAGCTCTAAAGCCGGGGAGCTGTTTTTT. This gives the protein CASSSRTSSKAGELFF.

This chain's CDR3 is CASTPPGAGNNEQFF. Written as DNA, the CDR3 is TGTGCCAGCACCCCCCCCGGGGCGGGGAACAATGAGCAGTTCTTC. The genes are TRBV6-5 and TRBJ2-1, with TRBD2 as a possible D gene (6 bases). Trimming took off 7 bases at V and 5 bases at J, with 18 bases between the two ends. The CDR3 length is 15 residues. Germline V gene lookup returns CDR1 MNHEY and CDR2 SVGAGI.

This chain joins TRBV4-3 and TRBJ2-3; 7 bases fit TRBD1. Germline CDR1 reads LGHNA; CDR2 reads YSLEER. CDR3 size: 17 residues. With V trimmed by 5 bases and J by 1 base, 12 bases remained unmatched. In DNA form, the CDR3 reads TGCGCCAGCAGCGACGCCTACAGGGGAGAGGGCACAGATACGCAGTATTTT. Amino acid sequence: CASSDAYRGEGTDTQYF.

The CDR3 coding sequence is TGTGCCAGCTCACCACCCCCAGGGGCAAATTCACCCCTCCACTTT. It encodes CASSPPPGANSPLHF. This sequence joins TRBV18 and TRBJ1-6; maybe TRBD1 (6 bases). Germline-derived CDR1 and CDR2 are KGHSH and LQKENI. The CDR3 totals 15 residues. V was shortened by 0 bases and J by 7 bases, with 10 bases between the two germline ends. Based on the CDR3 plus reference TRBV18 and TRBJ1-6, the full variable domain is NAGVMQNPRHLVRRRGQEARLRCSPMKGHSHVYWYRQLPEEGLKFMVYLQKENIIDESGMPKERFSAEFPKEGPSILRIQQVVRGDSAAYFCASSPPPGANSPLHFGNGTRLTVT.

The V call is TRBV3-1 (or the pseudogene TRBV3-2), the J call TRBJ2-4; D remains ambiguous. The CDR3 length is 12 residues. Germline loops: CDR1 LGHDT, CDR2 YNNKEL (reference sequence). V lost 3 bases, J lost 15 bases, and 15 bases lay in between. DNA for the CDR3: TGTGCCAGCAGCCATCAGAGCGCTAGTCTGTACTTC. It codes for CASSHQSASLYF.

The V gene is TRBV28, the J gene TRBJ1-2, with a tentative D call TRBD1 (6 bases). The CDR3 is 16 residues long. Germline V gene data show CDR1 as MDHEN and CDR2 as SYDVKM. V lost 5 bases and J lost 1, with 17 bases in between. Here the CDR3 DNA reads TGTGCCAGCAGTCCTGTAGACAGACAGGTTAACTATGGCTACACCTTC. This translates into CASSPVDRQVNYGYTF.

This clone has more than one count but fewer than ten. The chain is built from TRBV20-1 and TRBJ2-1; D remains ambiguous. This CDR3 has 11 residues. Germline CDR1 and CDR2: DFQATT and SNEGSKA (reference sequence). V lost 3 bases to trimming and J lost 4 bases, with 4 bases between them. CDR3 protein: CSASEYNEQFF. The CDR3 DNA is TGCAGTGCTAGCGAGTACAATGAGCAGTTCTTC.

Comments on this clone: Within the sample, other DNA sequences also encode this same CDR3. This chain uses TRBV28 with TRBJ2-1; 7 bases are a match to TRBD2. CDR1 is MDHEN, CDR2 SYDVKM, per germline. With 5 bases clipped from V and 1 base from J, the junction kept 5 bases outside the gene matches. The CDR3 covers 15 residues. In nucleotides, the CDR3 is TGTGCCAGCAGTCCGGCTAGCGGTTCCTACAATGAGCAGTTCTTC. Translated: CASSPASGSYNEQFF.

This sequence joins TRBV5-8 and TRBJ2-1; 7 nucleotides match TRBD2. Germline values: CDR1 SGHTS, CDR2 YDEGEE. With 3 bases clipped from V and 8 bases from J, the junction kept 11 bases outside the gene matches. The CDR3 is 15 residues long. CDR3 DNA sequence: TGTGCCAGCAGCTCCGGGACTACCGAGCTGCATGAGCAGTTCTTC. Amino acids: CASSSGTTELHEQFF.

The V gene is TRBV6-5, the J gene TRBJ1-6; TRBD1 matches at 8 bases. In germline, CDR1 is MNHEY, CDR2 SVGAGI. This CDR3 has 14 residues. V shed 4 bases, J shed 8 bases, and the junction held 4 bases outside the gene matches. CDR3 in DNA: TGTGCCAGCAGTTCGGACAGGGAGCATTCACCCCTCCACTTT. Its translation: CASSSDREHSPLHF.

The chain carries TRBV7-2 and TRBJ1-2; TRBD1 aligns across 8 bases. With V trimmed by 5 bases and J by 8 bases, 13 bases remained unmatched. Germline V gene data show CDR1 as SGHTA and CDR2 as FQGNSA. This CDR3 contains 15 residues. This CDR3 reads CASSPRAGGLGGYTF. In nucleotides, the CDR3 is TGTGCCAGCAGCCCCCGCGCAGGGGGCTTGGGAGGCTACACCTTC.

This clone appeared once. V is TRBV20-1 and J is TRBJ2-7, with D maybe TRBD2 (7 bases). This CDR3 spans 14 amino acids. CDR1 and CDR2 (germline): DFQATT, SNEGSKA (reference sequence). Trimming pared 3 bases from V and 2 bases from J, leaving 14 bases between. The CDR3 coding sequence is TGCAGTGCTAGTAGGAGGGGGGGTGCCTACGAGCAGTACTTC. It yields the protein CSASRRGGAYEQYF.

The chain links TRBV10-3 to TRBJ1-5, with a tentative D call TRBD1 (5 bases). Germline CDR1 and CDR2: ENHRY and SYGVKD. This CDR3 region has 13 residues. Trimming took 5 bases from V and 7 from J, leaving 12 bases between them. CDR3 bases: TGTGCCATCAGTCAGGGATTAAGGCAGCCCCAGCATTTT. Its translation: CAISQGLRQPQHF.

The V gene is TRBV5-1, the J gene TRBJ2-3; 14 nucleotides align to TRBD2. J was trimmed by 4 bases and V by 4 bases; bases with no gene match: 5. This CDR3 contains 16 residues. Germline V lookup: CDR1 SGHRS, CDR2 YFSETQ. CDR3 DNA sequence: TGCGCCAGCAGCCCAGGGACTAGCGGGGGACCAGATACGCAGTATTTT. Amino acids: CASSPGTSGGPDTQYF.

CDR3 nucleotides: TGTGCCAGCAGCTTAACCGCCGGGACTAGCGGGATTGAGCAGTTCTTC. Amino acids: CASSLTAGTSGIEQFF. The chain is built from TRBV11-3 and TRBJ2-1; 13 bases line up with TRBD2. The germline gives CDR1 SGHNT, CDR2 YENEEA. The CDR3 contains 16 residues. J lost 9 bases, V lost 2 bases, and 7 bases had no gene match.

The chain couples TRBV10-3 to TRBJ1-2; D may be TRBD1 (6 bases). Per germline, CDR1 ENHRY and CDR2 SYGVKD. The CDR3 has 17 amino acids. Trimming removed 1 base from V and 4 bases from J, with 19 bases in between. CDR3 sequence (DNA): TGTGCCATCAGTGAGTATTCGACACAGGGACACTTCTATGGCTACACCTTC. It yields the protein CAISEYSTQGHFYGYTF.

The rearrangement uses TRBV27 and TRBJ2-3; D is possibly TRBD2 (5 bases). Germline lookup yields CDR1 MNHEY and CDR2 SMNVEV (reference sequence). This CDR3 is built from 16 residues. V lost 2 bases and J 0 bases, leaving 12 bases between the germline ends. In nucleotides, the CDR3 is TGTGCCAGCAGTTTAAGACTACGAACTAGCACAGATACGCAGTATTTT. Amino acid sequence: CASSLRLRTSTDTQYF.

V and J are TRBV28 and TRBJ2-1; TRBD2 matches 14 bases. Unmatched junction bases numbered 13, after V lost 8 bases and J lost 10 bases. The CDR3 spans 16 residues. From germline, CDR1 is MDHEN and CDR2 SYDVKM. The CDR3 loop reads CASALDPGLAGVEQFF. The CDR3 region has the DNA TGTGCCAGCGCCTTAGACCCGGGACTAGCGGGAGTGGAGCAGTTCTTC.

The chain couples TRBV29-1 to TRBJ2-2; D perhaps matches TRBD1 (5 bases). Germline-derived CDR1 and CDR2 are SQVTM and ANQGSEA. CDR3 size: 13 residues. The V end lost 7 bases, the J end lost 4 bases, and 13 bases lay between the germline ends. In DNA, the CDR3 is TGCAGCGGAAGTGCAGGGATCACCGGGGAGCTGTTTTTT. Translated, it gives CSGSAGITGELFF.

V and J are TRBV7-2 and TRBJ2-1; 10 nucleotides line up with TRBD2. The germline V gene has CDR1 SGHTA and CDR2 FQGNSA. V shed 5 bases and J 10 bases; nucleotides not matched to a gene: 5. The CDR3 spans 13 residues. Here the CDR3 reads CASSLAGLAEQFF. Written as DNA, the CDR3 is TGTGCCAGCAGCCTGGCGGGACTAGCGGAGCAGTTCTTC.

The chain employs TRBV19 and TRBJ2-1, with TRBD2 identical over 8 bases. The ends lost 3 bases at V and 4 bases at J; junction bases unmatched: 11. The germline CDR1 and CDR2 sequences are LNHDA and SQIVND (reference sequence). The CDR3 covers 17 residues. The CDR3 protein is CASSIAWGSGAYNEQFF. The CDR3 nucleotides read TGTGCCAGTAGTATTGCGTGGGGTAGCGGGGCTTACAATGAGCAGTTCTTC.

The chain employs TRBV30 and TRBJ1-4; 8 nucleotides align to TRBD1. The CDR3 sequence is 14 residues long. Unmatched junction bases numbered 10, after V lost 5 bases and J lost 8 bases. The V gene's germline CDR1 is GTSNPN and CDR2 SVGIG (reference sequence). The CDR3 DNA is TGTGCCTGGCAAGCCGACAGGGGCGGCGAAAAACTGTTTTTT. This codes for CAWQADRGGEKLFF.

A single count supports this clone. The chain combines TRBV7-3 with TRBJ2-5, with TRBD2 as a possible D gene (6 bases). Trimming took 5 bases from V and 2 from J, leaving 18 bases between them. Germline V CDR1 and CDR2: SGHTA, FQGTGA. There are 16 residues in the CDR3. This CDR3 is CASSPGGLAPQETQYF. CDR3 DNA sequence: TGTGCCAGCAGCCCAGGAGGGCTAGCGCCACAAGAGACCCAGTACTTC.

This chain links TRBV19 with TRBJ1-1; D remains unclear. The CDR3 loop spans 12 amino acids. In germline, CDR1 is LNHDA, CDR2 SQIVND (reference sequence). V was trimmed by 5 bases and J by 8 bases, leaving 12 bases between them. CDR3 nucleotides: TGTGCCAGTAGTCCTCGACATTCCGAAGCTTTCTTT. This encodes CASSPRHSEAFF. Combining the CDR3 with reference TRBV19 and TRBJ1-1 gives the whole variable domain DGGITQSPKYLFRKEGQNVTLSCEQNLNHDAMYWYRQDPGQGLRLIYYSQIVNDFQKGDIAEGYSVSREKKESFPLTVTSAQKNPTAFYLCASSPRHSEAFFGQGTRLTVV.

V and J are TRBV28 and TRBJ2-2; D might be TRBD2 (5 bases). The V end was cut by 6 bases, the J end by 4 bases, with 6 bases between. Per the germline V gene, CDR1 is MDHEN and CDR2 is SYDVKM. The CDR3 extends over 12 amino acids. The CDR3 DNA reads as TGTGCCAGCAGACTAGGCACCGGGGAGCTGTTTTTT. As protein: CASRLGTGELFF. Based on the CDR3 plus reference TRBV28 and TRBJ2-2, the full variable domain is DVKVTQSSRYLVKRTGEKVFLECVQDMDHENMFWYRQDPGLGLRLIYFSYDVKMKEKGDIPEGYSVSREKKERFSLILESASTNQTSMYLCASRLGTGELFFGEGSRLTVL.

The J gene is TRBJ2-1, the V gene TRBV4-3; TRBD1 might be the D (8 bases). V dropped 0 bases and J dropped 6 bases, with 15 bases sitting between them. Germline assignment: CDR1 LGHNA and CDR2 YSLEER. This CDR3 has 16 amino acids. The CDR3 spells CASSQDGTGGGNEQFF. The CDR3 nucleotides read TGCGCCAGCAGCCAAGATGGAACAGGGGGGGGCAATGAGCAGTTCTTC.

CDR3 nucleotide sequence: TGTGCCAGCAGTTACTCTTCCGGTGCTCGAGGCTACACCTTC. Amino acids: CASSYSSGARGYTF. The chain has TRBV6-5 and TRBJ1-2; D not certain. This CDR3 region has 14 residues. Trimming removed 0 bases at V and 8 bases at J, with 13 bases between. Germline loops: CDR1 MNHEY, CDR2 SVGAGI.

The rearrangement links TRBV28 to TRBJ1-1; 9 nucleotides match TRBD1. The CDR3 covers 15 residues. V lost 8 bases and J lost 3; bases outside the gene matches: 10. The germline gives CDR1 MDHEN, CDR2 SYDVKM. CDR3 loop: CASPPTGTGYTEAFF. The CDR3 bases are TGTGCCAGCCCCCCAACCGGGACAGGGTACACTGAAGCTTTCTTT.

The chain carries TRBV19 and TRBJ2-2, with D perhaps TRBD1 (6 bases). Germline loops: CDR1 LNHDA, CDR2 SQIVND (reference sequence). The V gene lost 7 bases and the J gene lost 3 bases, with 12 bases spanning the gap. The CDR3 runs 14 residues. The CDR3 DNA follows: TGTGCCAGTATCGACAGGTGGTACACCGGGGAGCTGTTTTTT. Amino acids: CASIDRWYTGELFF.